The rows below give T cell receptor beta chains drawn from one sample of a study of blood T cell repertoires in COVID-19. Sequencing used immunoSEQ multiplex PCR; TCRdb keeps in-frame clones, though not all of them. The sample shows about 47,000 clones, around 86% of them seen only once. Sequences were obtained from peripheral blood. The receptors were gathered from a human donor with acute or convalescent COVID-19. The donor label of this sample is uncertain. CDR3s include the opening cysteine and the closing phenylalanine or tryptophan. D genes are given only for firm matches. Size is omitted from some rows. Given values are once, few, many or a class for expanded clones.

>TRBJ1-1|.|TRBD1|TRBV6-2/TRBV6-3
CASSSGTGRQAFF
TGTGCCAGCAGTTCTGGGACAGGGAGGCAGGCTTTCTTT
>TRBJ2-7|.|.|TRBV9
CASSVVPQGGEQYF
TGTGCCAGCAGCGTAGTGCCCCAGGGGGGTGAGCAGTACTTC
>TRBJ2-7|.|TRBD1|TRBV5-4
CASRSTGGDEQYF
TGTGCCAGCAGATCAACAGGGGGCGACGAGCAGTACTTC
>TRBJ1-2|.|TRBD1|TRBV4-2
CASSMGQGSYGYTF
TGTGCCAGCAGCATGGGACAGGGGAGCTATGGCTACACCTTC
>TRBJ1-4|few|.|TRBV11-3
CASSLDSEKLFF
TGTGCCAGCAGCTTAGATTCGGAAAAACTGTTTTTT
>TRBJ2-7|.|TRBD1|TRBV6-5
CASSYLSDRGSYEQYF
TGTGCCAGCAGTTACCTATCTGACAGGGGTTCCTACGAGCAGTACTTC
>TRBJ2-2|.|TRBD1|TRBV4-2
CASSQGLGTGTGELFF
TGTGCCAGCAGCCAGGGTCTCGGGACAGGCACCGGGGAGCTGTTTTTT
>TRBJ1-2|.|TRBD1|TRBV29-1
CSVESGQTSNYGYTF
TGCAGCGTTGAGTCGGGACAGACCTCTAACTATGGCTACACCTTC
>TRBJ1-4|.|.|TRBV29-1
CSVSPSATNEKLFF
TGCAGCGTTTCCCCTTCTGCAACTAATGAAAAACTGTTTTTT
>TRBJ2-3|.|.|TRBV30
CAWNGGTDTQYF
TGTGCCTGGAATGGGGGGACAGATACGCAGTATTTT
>TRBJ1-2|.|.|TRBV19
CASSRAGGTSNYGYTF
TGTGCCAGTAGTCGGGCGGGCGGAACTTCTAACTATGGCTACACCTTC
>TRBJ1-2|once|TRBD1|TRBV15
CATSRDPGQNPLYGYTF
TGTGCCACCAGCAGAGACCCGGGACAGAATCCCCTCTATGGCTACACCTTC
>TRBJ2-2|.|.|TRBV5-6
CASSLGGGGELFF
TGTGCCAGCAGCTTGGGAGGCGGCGGGGAGCTGTTTTTT
>TRBJ1-5|once|TRBD1|TRBV19
CASSPTGGGQPQHF
TGTGCCAGTAGTCCCACAGGGGGCGGCCAGCCCCAGCATTTT
>TRBJ1-4|.|TRBD1|TRBV2
CASSDPTGDEKLFF
TGTGCCAGCAGTGACCCGACAGGGGATGAAAAACTGTTTTTT
>TRBJ1-2|.|.|TRBV28
CASNQAHYGYTF
TGTGCCAGCAACCAGGCCCACTATGGCTACACCTTC
>TRBJ1-3|once|.|TRBV7-2
CASSLSGIPGNTIYF
TGTGCCAGCAGCTTGTCAGGGATCCCTGGAAACACCATATATTTT
>TRBJ1-2|.|TRBD1|TRBV18
CASSPKTGNGYTF
TGTGCCAGCTCACCAAAGACAGGGAATGGCTACACCTTC
>TRBJ2-7|.|.|TRBV11-2
CASSRGGYEQYF
TGTGCCAGCAGCCGAGGGGGCTACGAGCAGTACTTC
>TRBJ2-1|once|.|TRBV4-2
CASSQEFQGYNEQFF
TGTGCCAGCAGCCAAGAATTTCAGGGGTACAATGAGCAGTTCTTC
>TRBJ2-1|.|.|TRBV5-1
CASSLEGYNNEQFF
TGCGCCAGCTCCCTGGAGGGATACAACAATGAGCAGTTCTTC
>TRBJ2-1|.|.|TRBV19
CASSIARVNEQFF
TGTGCCAGTAGTATAGCCCGGGTCAATGAGCAGTTCTTC
>TRBJ1-1|.|.|TRBV2
CASRGMGGTTEAFF
TGTGCCAGCAGGGGAATGGGGGGGACCACTGAAGCTTTCTTT
>TRBJ1-2|.|TRBD1|TRBV11-2
CASSLGQTTHGYTF
TGTGCCAGCAGCTTGGGACAGACTACCCATGGCTACACCTTC
>TRBJ2-2|.|TRBD2|TRBV27
CASGSHSGSNTGELFF
TGTGCCAGCGGGTCTCATAGCGGGAGTAACACCGGGGAGCTGTTTTTT
>TRBJ2-5|.|.|TRBV7-8
CASSRAEFQETQYF
TGTGCCAGCAGCCGAGCGGAGTTCCAAGAGACCCAGTACTTC
>TRBJ2-7|.|TRBD1|TRBV5-1
CASSLGQGEGEQYF
TGCGCCAGCAGCTTGGGGCAGGGGGAAGGCGAGCAGTACTTC
>TRBJ2-3|.|.|TRBV5-5
CASSLVGRDTQYF
TGTGCCAGCAGCTTGGTAGGGAGAGATACGCAGTATTTT
>TRBJ2-5|.|.|TRBV2
CASSRRVVQETQYF
TGTGCCAGCAGTCGCAGGGTGGTACAAGAGACCCAGTACTTC
>TRBJ1-2|.|.|TRBV6-5
CASRRQGYGYTF
TGTGCCAGCAGGAGGCAGGGCTATGGCTACACCTTC
>TRBJ1-6|few|.|TRBV12-1
CASRDYNSPLHF
TGTGCCAGCCGGGACTATAATTCACCCCTCCACTTT
>TRBJ1-1|.|.|TRBV28
CASSLTPQNTEAFF
TGTGCCAGCAGTCTCACCCCACAGAACACTGAAGCTTTCTTT
>TRBJ1-2|.|TRBD1|TRBV2
CASSPQGAYGYTF
TGTGCCAGCAGCCCACAGGGGGCCTATGGCTACACCTTC
>TRBJ1-5|.|TRBD1|TRBV11-2
CASSSGGQGGNQPQHF
TGTGCCAGCAGCTCAGGGGGACAGGGAGGCAATCAGCCCCAGCATTTT